This T cell receptor beta chain was obtained from a study of T-cell memory formation after mild COVID-19. 5'RACE, which relied on constant-segment primers, yielded TCR alpha and TCR beta cDNA libraries carrying sample barcodes and UMIs. Via MiXCR, TCRdb re-called the 5' RACE reads, giving one row per CDR3 protein. Found here are about 450,000 distinct CDR3 sequences, more than 20% of them singletons; the top ten hold around 13%. General observations from the study: The second-wave clones peaking on day 37 were not confirmed as SARS-CoV-2-specific. Later expanders leaned CD4+, whereas day 15 to 85 contracting clones were balanced CD4/CD8.

Trimming removed 6 bases at V and 4 bases at J, with 15 bases between. CDR1 MNHEY and CDR2 SVGAGI come from the germline V gene. The CDR3 has 14 amino acids. A remark on this clonotype: Its antigen is not identified.

The receptor was derived from an adult woman who had mild COVID-19 (a few samples of this study predate the infection). Cell type and time point are not known. This chain links TRBV6-5 with TRBJ1-2, with a possible D match to TRBD1 (5 bases). What was sequenced was PBMCs or a T cell subset sorted from them (not recorded which). The CDR3 spells CASRSRVLTYGYTF. In nucleotides, the CDR3 is TGTGCCAGCAGGTCCAGGGTATTGACCTATGGCTACACCTTC.